Below are 16 T cell receptor beta chains sequenced from a single sample in a study of cytotoxic CD8 clonotypes in ibrutinib-treated CLL. The assay was immunoSEQ multiplex PCR, and TCRdb's table has in-frame clones only and misses some. The data contain approximately 26,000 clones, 85% of them seen just once; the ten biggest clones take up more than 6.5%. The starting material was PBMCs, obtained after 24 months of ibrutinib treatment. The receptors here all came from a human donor with chronic lymphocytic leukemia.

V and J are TRBV19 and TRBJ1-1; no firm D call. The CDR3 runs to 12 residues. V was cut by 0 bases and J by 7 bases, with 6 bases left in between. The germline V gene has CDR1 LNHDA and CDR2 SQIVND (reference sequence). CDR3 amino acids: CASSIDRLEAFF. CDR3 in DNA: TGTGCCAGTAGTATAGATCGGCTTGAAGCTTTCTTT.

A single count supports this clone. The V gene is TRBV9, the J gene TRBJ1-1, with D hard to call. Germline CDR1 and CDR2: SGDLS and YYNGEE. CDR3 size: 15 residues. Deletions cut 4 bases from V and 1 base from J, with 14 bases between. CDR3 nucleotide sequence: TGTGCCAGCAGCCTGGAACTAAACAGGAACACTGAAGCTTTCTTT. Translation: CASSLELNRNTEAFF.

The rearrangement uses TRBV11-2 and TRBJ2-1; tentatively, D is TRBD2 (6 bases). The V gene lost 1 base and the J gene lost 7 bases, with 14 bases spanning the gap. From germline, CDR1 is SGHAT and CDR2 FQNNGV. The CDR3 loop spans 15 amino acids. Here the CDR3 reads CASSLGRATGNEQFF. For the CDR3, the DNA is TGTGCCAGCAGCTTAGGGAGGGCTACCGGTAATGAGCAGTTCTTC.

This rearrangement joins TRBV4-1 to TRBJ1-5; unclear D gene. With 1 base removed from V and 0 bases from J, the gap between germline ends came to 7 bases. The CDR3 sequence is 15 residues long. The germline CDR1 and CDR2 sequences are MGHRA and YSYEKL. CDR3 DNA sequence: TGCGCCAGCAGCCAAGTGACAACTAGCAATCAGCCCCAGCATTTT. It encodes CASSQVTTSNQPQHF.

V is TRBV10-3 and J is TRBJ1-3, with TRBD1 as a possible D gene (6 bases). Between the trimmed V and J ends, which lost 6 bases and 0 bases, there was a span of 18 bases. This CDR3 is built from 17 residues. Germline CDR1 reads ENHRY; CDR2 reads SYGVKD. CDR3 DNA sequence: TGTGCCATCAGAACCCGGGACAACAAAACCTCTGGAAACACCATATATTTT. It encodes CAIRTRDNKTSGNTIYF.

This clone was detected once. The chain uses TRBV28 and TRBJ1-5; the D is unclear. Germline V gene lookup returns CDR1 MDHEN and CDR2 SYDVKM. This CDR3 comprises 15 residues. Trimming cost V 7 bases and J 9 bases, with 22 bases left between them. The CDR3 loop reads CASNSPRPSPGPQHF. For the CDR3, the DNA is TGTGCCAGCAATTCCCCCAGACCTTCTCCGGGGCCCCAGCATTTT.

The genes are TRBV6-5 and TRBJ1-5; D ambiguous. The germline V and J ends were trimmed by 0 bases and 0 bases, with 6 bases remaining between them. In germline, CDR1 is MNHEY, CDR2 SVGAGI. The CDR3 runs 15 residues. Here the CDR3 reads CASSYSPDSNQPQHF. DNA for the CDR3: TGTGCCAGCAGTTACTCCCCAGATAGCAATCAGCCCCAGCATTTT.

The chain employs TRBV6-1 and TRBJ1-4; D unclear. V was trimmed by 5 bases and J by 0 bases, leaving 10 bases between them. The CDR3 is 15 residues long. In germline, CDR1 is MNHNS, CDR2 SASEGT. The CDR3 bases are TGTGCCAGCAGTTTGAACCCTGCAACTAATGAAAAACTGTTTTTT. It translates to CASSLNPATNEKLFF.

The chain recombines TRBV10-3 with TRBJ2-7, with 7 bases identical to TRBD1. With 10 bases clipped from V and 2 bases from J, the junction kept 11 bases outside the gene matches. CDR3 length: 14 residues. Germline-derived CDR1 and CDR2 are ENHRY and SYGVKD. DNA for the CDR3: TGTGCCACCAAATTCCGGGACAGTCCCTACGAGCAGTACTTC. Translated, it gives CATKFRDSPYEQYF.

The rearrangement joins TRBV19 to TRBJ1-1; 8 nucleotides align to TRBD1. This CDR3 is 13 amino acids long. Looked up from germline, CDR1 is LNHDA and CDR2 is SQIVND (reference sequence). J lost 3 bases, V lost 5 bases, and 2 bases had no gene match. In nucleotides, the CDR3 is TGTGCCAGTAGTCAGACAGGGGACACTGAAGCTTTCTTT. This sequence encodes CASSQTGDTEAFF.

The CDR3 region is CASNTLGQVDTEAFF. Here the CDR3 DNA reads TGTGCCAGCAATACACTGGGACAGGTGGACACTGAAGCTTTCTTT. The chain links TRBV5-5 to TRBJ1-1; the match to TRBD1 covers 8 bases. Losses at the gene ends were 6 bases for V and 3 bases for J; bases not matched to a gene: 10. The CDR3 loop spans 15 amino acids. Germline lookup yields CDR1 SGHKS and CDR2 YYEKEE (reference sequence).

J is TRBJ2-3 and V is TRBV11-3, with a tentative D call TRBD2 (7 bases). The CDR3 runs to 14 residues. Per the germline V gene, CDR1 is SGHNT and CDR2 is YENEEA. Trimming stripped 5 bases from V and 0 bases from J, with 9 bases between. The CDR3 loop is CASSRGASTDTQYF. CDR3 nucleotides: TGTGCCAGCAGCCGGGGGGCCAGCACAGATACGCAGTATTTT.

This clone counts as medium-sized. This rearrangement joins TRBV4-1 to TRBJ1-1; D is ambiguous. V lost 1 base and J 0 bases, leaving 6 bases between the germline ends. CDR1 and CDR2 (germline): MGHRA, YSYEKL. CDR3 length: 14 residues. The CDR3 loop is CASSQVAVNTEAFF. In DNA, the CDR3 is TGCGCCAGCAGCCAAGTAGCTGTGAACACTGAAGCTTTCTTT.

This chain's CDR3 is CASSSRPWAGRGTGELFF. CDR3 nucleotides: TGTGCCAGCAGCTCTAGGCCCTGGGCAGGTCGGGGTACCGGGGAGCTGTTTTTT. The chain joins TRBV7-3 to TRBJ2-2; D is possibly TRBD2 (5 bases). This CDR3 spans 18 amino acids. V was shortened by 4 bases and J by 5 bases, with 23 bases between the two germline ends. Germline V gives CDR1 SGHTA, CDR2 FQGTGA.

This rearrangement joins TRBV7-3 to TRBJ2-2; D gene unclear. Trimming removed 0 bases at V and 4 bases at J, with 12 bases between. There are 16 residues in the CDR3. The germline V gene encodes CDR1 SGHTA and CDR2 FQGTGA. In nucleotides, the CDR3 is TGTGCCAGCAGCTTAACATCCGTGTCGGGCACCGGGGAGCTGTTTTTT. Translation gives CASSLTSVSGTGELFF.

The chain joins TRBV9 to TRBJ1-2, with D hard to call. The germline gives CDR1 SGDLS, CDR2 YYNGEE. The CDR3 spans 14 residues. V lost 3 bases and J 0 bases, leaving 9 bases between the germline ends. The CDR3 DNA reads TGTGCCAGCAGCGAGGGAAGGGCTAACTATGGCTACACCTTC. It specifies CASSEGRANYGYTF.